This T cell receptor beta chain is drawn from a study of blood T cell repertoires in COVID-19. Study in general: The United States, Italy and Spain provided the acute and convalescent COVID-19 samples. Sources were T cells, B-cell-depleted T cells, or PBMCs; the material itself was cDNA or gDNA.

The data were produced by immunoSEQ multiplex PCR, yet TCRdb's version contains in-frame clones alone and is incomplete. The sample holds fewer than 40,000 clones, roughly 85% seen once. The CDR3 loop spans 15 amino acids. Germline V CDR1 and CDR2: MNHEY, SMNVEV (reference sequence). V shed 0 bases and J 8 bases; nucleotides not matched to a gene: 4. This receptor was identified in a human donor in a cohort sampled during active COVID-19. The sequencing sample was made of peripheral blood. The V and J genes are TRBV27 and TRBJ1-4; 9 positions match TRBD1. The CDR3 is CASSLSGQGEEKLFF. The CDR3 nucleotides read TGTGCCAGCAGTTTATCGGGACAGGGAGAAGAAAAACTGTTTTTT.